One sample yielded the 32 T cell receptor beta chains listed below, sequenced in a study of regulatory T cells in long-lasting Graves disease (dated by TCRdb to about 2021). The intended sense of this specimen's time point label: newly diagnosed GD, antithyroid drugs for less than 3 months. For both TCR sequencing and RNA sequencing, RNA was extracted from PBMCs in TRIzol. Library creation used multiplex PCR. Reads for this sample came from an Illumina HiSeq 4000. To build TCR beta libraries, CDR3 regions were amplified by Arm-PCR using iRepertoire HTBI primers. TCRdb reprocessed the public reads (quality trimming at Q25 with fastp, clone calling with MiXCR) and kept in-frame beta chains. Rows are combined by CDR3 protein, so each entry shows the most common genes and DNA. The sample records around 400,000 distinct CDR3 sequences, roughly 16% of which are singletons. The top ten constitute 20% to 25% of the sample.

This sample comprised peripheral blood mononuclear cells (PBMCs), obtained at new diagnosis, from a patient treated with antithyroid drugs. Receptors originate from a female donor with Graves disease.

The V call is TRBV7-9, the J call TRBJ2-5; 12 nucleotides line up with TRBD2. The CDR3 is 17 residues long. J lost 5 bases, V lost 6 bases, and 13 bases had no gene match. The V gene's germline CDR1 is SEHNR and CDR2 FQNEAQ (reference sequence). The CDR3 sequence is CASSHRLAGVLDETQYF. CDR3 DNA sequence: TGTGCCAGCAGTCACCGACTAGCGGGAGTGCTCGACGAGACCCAGTACTTC.

This clonotype has ten or more counts. The V call is TRBV15, the J call TRBJ1-5, with TRBD1 as a possible D gene (5 bases). V lost 3 bases to trimming and J lost 5 bases, with 17 bases between them. In germline, CDR1 is LNHNV, CDR2 YYDKDF (reference sequence). CDR3 size: 16 residues. The chain's CDR3 is CATSSEFGTLDQPQHF. The CDR3 nucleotides read TGTGCCACCAGCAGTGAGTTCGGGACTCTCGATCAGCCCCAGCATTTT.

Here the CDR3 DNA reads TGCGCCAGCAGCTTGGGGGACAACAACATTCAGTACTTC. This translates into CASSLGDNNIQYF. The chain carries TRBV5-1 and TRBJ2-4; TRBD1 is a possible D gene (6 bases). The V end was cut by 0 bases, the J end by 7 bases, with 8 bases between. The CDR3 length is 13 residues. Looked up from germline, CDR1 is SGHRS and CDR2 is YFSETQ.

With regard to this clonotype: This probably arose from a read error, given a far larger clone one base away. The chain carries TRBV7-2 and TRBJ2-1, with 9 bases that match TRBD2. The CDR3 is made up of 16 amino acids. The germline CDR1 and CDR2 sequences are SGHTA and FQGNSA. J was trimmed by 13 bases and V by 7 bases; bases with no gene match: 20. The CDR3 bases are TGTGCCAGCACTCGGGTGGTAGCGGGAGTTTCCGAGACCCAGTTCTTC. It is translated as CASTRVVAGVSETQFF.

This clonotype was counted ten times or more. The chain recombines TRBV6-1 with TRBJ2-2; 15 bases match TRBD2. V shed 6 bases and J 3 bases; nucleotides not matched to a gene: 8. The CDR3 spans 18 residues. Germline V gene data show CDR1 as MNHNS and CDR2 as SASEGT. Written as DNA, the CDR3 is TGTGCCAGCAGGGTTGGACTAGCGGGGGGGCGGGACACCGGGGAGCTGTTTTTT. Protein: CASRVGLAGGRDTGELFF.

This clonotype was observed at least ten times. The chain employs TRBV5-1 and TRBJ2-1; a weak D match, TRBD1 (5 bases). Germline assignment: CDR1 SGHRS and CDR2 YFSETQ. CDR3 length equals 20 residues. V was shortened by 0 bases and J by 3 bases, with 25 bases between the two germline ends. The CDR3 protein is CASSLEVGHNLLGLYNEQFF. DNA for the CDR3: TGCGCCAGCAGCTTGGAGGTAGGACACAACTTACTCGGGCTCTACAATGAGCAGTTCTTC.

V and J are TRBV29-1 and TRBJ2-7; no clear D. Germline lookup yields CDR1 SQVTM and CDR2 ANQGSEA. The CDR3 is made up of 11 amino acids. With 6 bases removed from V and 3 bases from J, the gap between germline ends came to 9 bases. CDR3: CSVEQSYEQYF. Here the CDR3 DNA reads TGCAGCGTAGAACAGAGCTACGAGCAGTACTTC.

This clonotype was observed at least ten times. CDR3 nucleotide sequence: TGTGCCAGCAGAATGGAGGGGACGGGCTGGGCCGGGGAGCTGTTTTTT. It specifies CASRMEGTGWAGELFF. This sequence joins TRBV12-3 or TRBV12-4 and TRBJ2-2; maybe TRBD2 (6 bases). Trimming removed 6 bases at V and 6 bases at J, with 20 bases between. The CDR3 is made up of 16 amino acids.

This clonotype appeared many times. The chain recombines TRBV11-2 with TRBJ1-1; D is undetermined. The CDR3 is 11 amino acids. From germline, CDR1 is SGHAT and CDR2 FQNNGV. V dropped 4 bases and J dropped 8 bases, with 8 bases sitting between them. As DNA, the CDR3 is TGTGCCAGCAGCTCCACCCGGGAAGCTTTCTTT. Residues: CASSSTREAFF.

In its sample, this clonotype was seen many times. The chain carries TRBV28 and TRBJ2-1; the match to TRBD2 covers 9 bases. Germline V gene lookup returns CDR1 MDHEN and CDR2 SYDVKM. Losses at the gene ends were 6 bases for V and 9 bases for J; bases not matched to a gene: 12. The length of the CDR3 is 15 residues. CDR3 DNA sequence: TGTGCCAGCAGGCACCGCGGGAGGGTAGCGGCTGAGCAGTTCTTC. This sequence encodes CASRHRGRVAAEQFF.

There are many counts of this clonotype. The chain has TRBV27 and TRBJ2-5, with D possibly TRBD2 on 6 matching bases. Germline lookup yields CDR1 MNHEY and CDR2 SMNVEV (reference sequence). CDR3 length equals 14 residues. Trimming stripped 0 bases from V and 4 bases from J, with 9 bases between. CDR3 coding DNA: TGTGCCAGCAGTTTATCGACTAGTCGAGAGACCCAGTACTTC. Protein sequence: CASSLSTSRETQYF.

The table lists this clonotype with a few counts. The chain has TRBV7-9 and TRBJ1-3; D gene ambiguous. CDR1 and CDR2 (germline): SEHNR, FQNEAQ (reference sequence). The CDR3 loop spans 15 amino acids. Between the trimmed V and J ends, which lost 5 bases and 2 bases, there was a span of 13 bases. CDR3 nucleotides: TGTGCCAGCAGCCCAACGGACGCAGCTGGAAACACCATATATTTT. It specifies CASSPTDAAGNTIYF.

This clonotype was counted many times. V usage is TRBV11-2 and J usage is TRBJ2-2; D is unresolved. The V end was cut by 4 bases, the J end by 5 bases, with 8 bases between. Germline CDR1 SGHAT, CDR2 FQNNGV. The CDR3 spans 13 residues. The CDR3 sequence is CASSSLSTGELFF. Here the CDR3 DNA reads TGTGCCAGCAGCTCCCTTTCTACCGGGGAGCTGTTTTTT.

This chain joins TRBV20-1 and TRBJ2-3; D remains unclear. The CDR3 totals 14 residues. Trimming took off 0 bases at V and 4 bases at J, with 11 bases between the two ends. Germline CDR1 is DFQATT and CDR2 is SNEGSKA (reference sequence). CDR3 DNA: TGCAGTGCTAGAGACCCTTCTGTGGCAGATACGCAGTATTTT. This encodes CSARDPSVADTQYF.

The table lists this clonotype with many counts. The rearrangement joins TRBV11-3 to TRBJ2-1; 7 bases match TRBD2. The CDR3 length is 16 residues. Germline-derived CDR1 and CDR2 are SGHNT and YENEEA. V shed 1 base, J shed 10 bases, and the junction held 13 bases outside the gene matches. Here the CDR3 DNA reads TGTGCCAGCAGCTTAGGTGGGGGGGGACTCCTTCAGGAGCAGTTCTTC. Its translation is CASSLGGGGLLQEQFF.

At least ten counts were recorded for this clonotype. V usage is TRBV20-1 and J usage is TRBJ2-1; 7 bases align to TRBD2. Germline V gives CDR1 DFQATT, CDR2 SNEGSKA (reference sequence). Losses at the gene ends were 6 bases for V and 8 bases for J; bases not matched to a gene: 16. This CDR3 has 15 amino acids. In DNA, the CDR3 is TGCAGTGCGGACTCAGTTGGCGGGAGAGGCGATGAGCAGTTCTTC. As protein: CSADSVGGRGDEQFF.

This clonotype was recorded at least ten times. The CDR3, as DNA: TGTGCCAGCAGCTTGGGGGGTGGCGGGGGTAGGGGTGAGCAGTTCTTC. Its protein product is CASSLGGGGGRGEQFF. The rearrangement links TRBV7-3 to TRBJ2-1; 7 bases map to TRBD2. Per germline, CDR1 SGHTA and CDR2 FQGTGA. V was pared by 3 bases and J by 9 bases, with 14 bases of the junction left unmatched. The CDR3 is 16 amino acids. Variable domain in full (rest from reference TRBV7-3 and TRBJ2-1): GAGVSQTPSNKVTEKGKYVELRCDPISGHTALYWYRQSLGQGPEFLIYFQGTGAADDSGLPNDRFFAVRPEGSVSTLKIQRTERGDSAVYLCASSLGGGGGRGEQFFGPGTRLTVL.

This clonotype was found a few times. This clone may be a read error of a much larger clone one base away. V gene TRBV9 combines with J gene TRBJ1-1; D may be TRBD1 (6 bases). Trimming removed 0 bases at V and 4 bases at J, with 10 bases between. Germline CDR1 is SGDLS and CDR2 is YYNGEE. The CDR3 has 14 amino acids. The CDR3 nucleotides read TGTGCCAGCAGCGTAGGGGGGGGGGCCACTGAAGCTTTCTTT. Protein sequence: CASSVGGGATEAFF.

This clonotype was counted ten times or more. CDR3: CSARDLHKPYEQYF. Here the CDR3 DNA reads TGCAGTGCTAGAGATTTACACAAACCCTACGAGCAGTACTTC. The V call is TRBV20-1, the J call TRBJ2-7; the D is unclear. CDR3 size: 14 residues. From germline, CDR1 is DFQATT and CDR2 SNEGSKA (reference sequence). Trimming took off 0 bases at V and 2 bases at J, with 11 bases between the two ends.

The chain combines TRBV7-9 with TRBJ2-5; TRBD1 is a possible D gene (6 bases). The germline V and J ends were trimmed by 1 base and 2 bases, with 8 bases remaining between them. The CDR3 loop spans 14 amino acids. CDR1 is SEHNR, CDR2 FQNEAQ, per germline (reference sequence). In DNA, the CDR3 is TGTGCCAGCAGCTTAGTGGGGGCACAAGAGACCCAGTACTTC. It yields the protein CASSLVGAQETQYF. Variable domain in full (rest from reference TRBV7-9 and TRBJ2-5): DTGVSQNPRHKITKRGQNVTFRCDPISEHNRLYWYRQTLGQGPEFLTYFQNEAQLEKSRLLSDRFSAERPKGSFSTLEIQRTEQGDSAMYLCASSLVGAQETQYFGPGTRLLVL.

This clonotype was seen ten or more times. The CDR3 region has the DNA TGTGCCAGCAGCCAGACAGGGGTTCAACAGCCCCAGCATTTT. This sequence encodes CASSQTGVQQPQHF. The rearrangement joins TRBV7-9 to TRBJ1-5; 8 nucleotides match TRBD1. Looked up from germline, CDR1 is SEHNR and CDR2 is FQNEAQ (reference sequence). Unmatched junction bases numbered 7, after V lost 5 bases and J lost 7 bases. CDR3 length: 14 residues.

This clonotype was seen ten or more times. The chain combines TRBV12-3 or TRBV12-4 with TRBJ2-7; perhaps TRBD1 as D (5 bases). CDR3 size: 14 residues. Trimming pared 2 bases from V and 2 bases from J, leaving 10 bases between. The CDR3 coding sequence is TGTGCCAGCAGTTTAAACAGGAATGCCTACGAGCAGTACTTC. Translation: CASSLNRNAYEQYF.

There are many counts of this clonotype. The chain has TRBV9 and TRBJ2-2; 7 nucleotides match TRBD1. Germline assignment: CDR1 SGDLS and CDR2 YYNGEE. The trim removed 3 bases at V and 5 bases at J, leaving 16 bases unmatched. This CDR3 spans 18 amino acids. In DNA, the CDR3 is TGTGCCAGCAGCGCTGGGGATACAGGGGCCCGAGGAACCGGGGAGCTGTTTTTT. Translating it yields CASSAGDTGARGTGELFF.

This clonotype was observed many times. This chain links TRBV10-3 with TRBJ1-2; D remains unclear. V was shortened by 4 bases and J by 4 bases, with 13 bases between the two germline ends. The CDR3 has 14 residues. Germline V gene sequence: CDR1 ENHRY, CDR2 SYGVKD. CDR3 sequence (DNA): TGTGCCATCAGTGCCCTCACCGGGAGCTATGGCTACACCTTC. Translated: CAISALTGSYGYTF.

This clonotype has a count of ten or more. The rearrangement links TRBV6-1 to TRBJ2-3; D not certain. CDR1 is MNHNS and CDR2 is SASEGT in the germline V gene. This CDR3 contains 13 residues. Trimming cost V 10 bases and J 0 bases, with 11 bases left between them. The CDR3 nucleotides are TGTGCCATCCAGGAGTTTAGCACAGATACGCAGTATTTT. Its translation is CAIQEFSTDTQYF.

This clonotype was detected ten times or more. The chain uses TRBV12-3 or TRBV12-4 and TRBJ2-4, with 8 nucleotides matching TRBD1. There are 16 residues in the CDR3. Trimming took 7 bases from V and 0 from J; bases not matched to a gene: 8. CDR3 nucleotides: TGTGCCAGCACCCGTGGACAGGGCGTAGCCAAAAACATTCAGTACTTC. Protein product: CASTRGQGVAKNIQYF.

This rearrangement joins TRBV20-1 to TRBJ1-2; 8 nucleotides match TRBD1. Unmatched junction bases numbered 6, after V lost 1 base and J lost 2 bases. CDR1 and CDR2 (germline): DFQATT, SNEGSKA (reference sequence). The CDR3 covers 15 residues. Written as DNA, the CDR3 is TGCAGTGCTAGAGCTTACACAGGGGGGAACTATGGCTACACCTTC. It is translated as CSARAYTGGNYGYTF.

Ten or more counts support this clonotype. The chain couples TRBV10-3 to TRBJ2-2; D call uncertain. The V gene lost 8 bases and the J gene lost 5 bases, with 15 bases spanning the gap. The CDR3 spans 14 residues. Per germline, CDR1 ENHRY and CDR2 SYGVKD. Here the CDR3 DNA reads TGTGCCATCCCCGGGCCTGGGGTGACCGGGGAGCTGTTTTTT. Translated, it gives CAIPGPGVTGELFF.

This clonotype was seen ten or more times. The gene calls are TRBV7-2 and TRBJ2-3; no reliable D call. The germline gives CDR1 SGHTA, CDR2 FQGNSA. V lost 0 bases and J lost 0, with 13 bases in between. CDR3 length equals 17 residues. Here the CDR3 DNA reads TGTGCCAGCAGCTTAGCGTCCCTAGAACCTAGCACAGATACGCAGTATTTT. Its translation: CASSLASLEPSTDTQYF. The variable domain in full, with the rest retrieved from reference TRBV7-2 and TRBJ2-3, is GAGVSQSPSNKVTEKGKDVELRCDPISGHTALYWYRQSLGQGLEFLIYFQGNSAPDKSGLPSDRFSAERTGGSVSTLTIQRTQQEDSAVYLCASSLASLEPSTDTQYFGPGTRLTVL.

In this sample, this clonotype turned up many times. The rearrangement links TRBV5-6 to TRBJ1-4; 9 nucleotides align to TRBD1. V lost 4 bases and J lost 1; bases outside the gene matches: 11. Germline V gene data show CDR1 as SGHDT and CDR2 as YYEEEE. The CDR3 runs 18 residues. This CDR3 is CASSPGTGRTGTNEKLFF. The CDR3 DNA reads as TGTGCCAGCAGCCCCGGGACAGGGAGGACGGGAACTAATGAAAAACTGTTTTTT.

This clonotype was detected only a few times. The chain employs TRBV20-1 and TRBJ2-7; D gene unclear. The CDR3 consists of 13 residues. Between the trimmed V and J ends, which lost 6 bases and 3 bases, there was a span of 15 bases. Germline V lookup: CDR1 DFQATT, CDR2 SNEGSKA (reference sequence). This CDR3 reads CSAPLRLGYEQYF. The CDR3 region has the DNA TGCAGTGCCCCCCTCAGGCTGGGCTACGAGCAGTACTTC.

With respect to this clonotype: A far larger clone is one base from this, pointing to a likely read error. The genes are TRBV27 and TRBJ2-3, with TRBD1 matching over 12 bases. TRBJ2-1 explains the end of the DNA better; the J call may be wrong. CDR1 and CDR2 (germline): MNHEY, SMNVEV (reference sequence). CDR3 length: 16 amino acids. CDR3 sequence: CASSFRLGTGGNEQFF. Written as DNA, the CDR3 is TGTGCCAGCAGTTTCCGACTCGGGACAGGGGGCAACGAGCAGTTCTTC.